This T cell receptor beta chain derives from a study of shared clonotypes between healthy human individuals. Researchers ran the assay at a deep level. Produced via immunoSEQ multiplex PCR; TCRdb's table is partial and in-frame only. Among just under 350,000 clones listed, less than 75% were seen once. Study-level points and caveats: The naive CD4 repertoires of a few donors were compared, and approximately 5% of clonotypes were shared. Investigators expected sequencing depth to affect clonotype sharing among donors.

This CDR3 has 16 amino acids. Deletions cut 4 bases from V and 6 bases from J, with 21 bases between. Looked up from germline, CDR1 is MDHEN and CDR2 is SYDVKM. This clone came up many times. Antigen: not known. J is TRBJ1-2 and V is TRBV28, with D perhaps matching TRBD1 (5 bases). The sample consisted of memory CD4+ T cells sorted from blood. As for subset: CD45RA-negative fraction. The receptor was derived from a man under 40 in good health. The CDR3 coding sequence is TGTGCCAGCAGTTCCCCCCACCCGGGACTCACGAATGGCTACACCTTC. Translated: CASSSPHPGLTNGYTF.